The rows below give T cell receptor beta chains drawn from one sample of a study of blood T cells in healthy people across ages. TCRdb recomputed calls from the 5' RACE reads with MiXCR, one row per CDR3 protein. Found here are 700,000 to 900,000 distinct CDR3 sequences, under 30% of them singletons; the top ten hold about 3%. This sample was shared with a second study, whose subject was T cells of mothers and their children.

What was sequenced was blood. The receptors were gathered from a boy aged 10-17 years in good health. The CDR3 runs from the conserved cysteine through the conserved F or W. The D gene is left open where the match is weak. Clone size appears in some rows only: once, few, many, or a class for an expanded clone.

>NA|TRBD2|TRBV15|TRBJ2-1
TGTGCCACGCGGGGGGGTGGAAACAATGAGCAGCTCTTC
CATRGGGNNEQLF
>NA|TRBD2|TRBV29-1|TRBJ2-1
TGCAGCGTGGAGGTCCCTAGCGGGAGTACCTACAATGAGCAGTTCTTC
CSVEVPSGSTYNEQFF
>NA|TRBD1|TRBV10-3|TRBJ2-2
TGTGCCATCAACCAGGGGGCGGGCACCGGGGAGCTGTTTTTT
CAINQGAGTGELFF
>few|TRBD2|TRBV7-6|TRBJ2-1
TGTGCCAGCAGCTTAGGGACTAGCGGGGGAGCCCCAGGGGATGAGCAGTTCTTC
CASSLGTSGGAPGDEQFF
>NA|NA|TRBV5-1|TRBJ2-1
TGCGCCAGCAGCGGGGACCTCCGCTCCTACAATGAGCAGTTCTTC
CASSGDLRSYNEQFF
>NA|NA|TRBV5-5|TRBJ2-3
TGTGCCAGCAGCACCGACTTACCGGGACGCCAGGGAGATACGCAGTATTTT
CASSTDLPGRQGDTQYF
>few|NA|TRBV2|TRBJ2-5
TGTGCCAGCAGTGGAAACAGAGTAGGGACCCAGTACTTC
CASSGNRVGTQYF
>few|TRBD2|TRBV12-5|TRBJ2-1
TGTGCTAGTGGTTGGGGGGGAGCGGGGCAGAATGAGCAGTTCTTC
CASGWGGAGQNEQFF
>few|NA|TRBV5-1|TRBJ2-5
TGCGCCAGCAGCTTGCGGTCGGACACCTTACAAGAGACCCAGTACTTC
CASSLRSDTLQETQYF
>NA|NA|TRBV7-3|TRBJ2-1
TGTGCCAGCAGCTACCCGGAAGGACAAGGGTCCAATGAGCAGTTCTTC
CASSYPEGQGSNEQFF
>NA|NA|TRBV25-1|TRBJ2-3
TGTGCCAGCAGTGAATATCACCGACGTACAGATACGCAGTATTTT
CASSEYHRRTDTQYF
>NA|TRBD1|TRBV27|TRBJ2-5
TGTGCCAGCAGTGGGGACAGGTCACTAGAGCAGTACTTC
CASSGDRSLEQYF
>few|NA|TRBV11-2|TRBJ2-5
TGTGCCAGCAGCCCACCGGTGGGGCGGGAGACCCAGTACTTC
CASSPPVGRETQYF
>NA|NA|TRBV29-1|TRBJ2-1
TGCAGCGTTGAAGGCCGTATGAGCTCCTACAATGAGCAGTTCTTC
CSVEGRMSSYNEQFF
>many|TRBD2|TRBV20-1|TRBJ2-5
TGCAGTGCTACCAGCCCTAGCGGGGGGGAGACCCAGTACTTC
CSATSPSGGETQYF
>few|NA|TRBV12-3/TRBV12-4|TRBJ2-1
TGTGCCAGCAGTTCTACCCCGGAGCAGTTCTTC
CASSSTPEQFF
>NA|NA|TRBV6-5|TRBJ1-5
TGTGCCAGCAGTTCTAATACAGGGCCAGCCAATCAGCCCCAGCATTTT
CASSSNTGPANQPQHF
>NA|TRBD1|TRBV30|TRBJ2-2
TGTGCCTGGAGTGTACGGGACAGGTACACCGGGGAGCTGTTTTTT
CAWSVRDRYTGELFF
>many|NA|TRBV13|TRBJ2-1
TGTGCCAGCACACGGGGCCCTTACAATGAGCAGTTCTTC
CASTRGPYNEQFF
>NA|NA|TRBV11-2|TRBJ2-7
TGTGCCAGCAGCCGCCTGACAGCGACCTACGAGCAGTACTTC
CASSRLTATYEQYF
>NA|TRBD2|TRBV7-9|TRBJ2-5
TGTGCCAGCAGCTCCCGTCTGACTAGCGTTAGGGAGACCCAGTACTTC
CASSSRLTSVRETQYF
>many|NA|TRBV7-9|TRBJ2-5
TGTGCCAGCAGCTTATTCAGCCCAGAGACCCAGTACTTC
CASSLFSPETQYF
>few|NA|TRBV7-7|TRBJ2-7
TGTGCTAGCAGCCTTTACGGTCGAGGGGGGGAGCAGTACTTC
CASSLYGRGGEQYF
>few|TRBD2|TRBV12-5|TRBJ2-7
TGTGCTAGTGCCCCCGGGGGGTACTCCTACGAGCAGTACTTC
CASAPGGYSYEQYF
>NA|NA|TRBV5-5|TRBJ2-7
TGTGCCAGCAGCTTATCCCCCTCCATATCGGGGGAGCAGTACTTC
CASSLSPSISGEQYF
>NA|NA|TRBV9|TRBJ2-7
TGTGCCAGCAGCCCTCTACAGAGCTCCTACGAGCAGTACTTC
CASSPLQSSYEQYF
>NA|NA|TRBV29-1|TRBJ2-5
TGCAGCGTTGACGGGGGTGGAGGGACCCAGTACTTC
CSVDGGGGTQYF
>few|TRBD2|TRBV29-1|TRBJ2-7
TGCAGCGTTGAAGATTGGGAGGGATCCTACGAGCAGTACTTC
CSVEDWEGSYEQYF
>NA|TRBD1|TRBV4-1|TRBJ2-5
TGCGCCAGCAGCCGAGGGACAGGGGAAGGGGAGACCCAGTACTTC
CASSRGTGEGETQYF
>NA|NA|TRBV20-1|TRBJ2-2
TGCAGTGCTAGGGGTGAGACCGGGGAGCTGTTTTTT
CSARGETGELFF
>NA|TRBD2|TRBV29-1|TRBJ2-5
TGCAGCGTTGAACGGTCTACTAGCGGGAGTTTTATCCAGTACTTC
CSVERSTSGSFIQYF
>few|NA|TRBV5-5|TRBJ2-5
TGTGCCAGCACCCCGTCAACAGGGTTAATGGAGACCCAGTACTTC
CASTPSTGLMETQYF
>NA|TRBD1|TRBV20-1|TRBJ1-1
TGCAGTGCCACGCTACAGACAGGGAATGAAGCTTTCTTT
CSATLQTGNEAFF
>NA|TRBD1|TRBV19|TRBJ2-7
TGTGCCAGTAGCGACGGGACAGGGGAACACGAGCAGTACTTC
CASSDGTGEHEQYF
>few|TRBD2|TRBV12-3/TRBV12-4|TRBJ2-1
TGTGCCAGCAGTTTCGGCAATAGCGGGGGGTACAATGAGCAGTTCTTC
CASSFGNSGGYNEQFF
>few|NA|TRBV2|TRBJ2-5
TGTGCCAGCAGTCCCCGGCAGCGGGAAGAGACCCAGTACTTC
CASSPRQREETQYF
>NA|NA|TRBV19|TRBJ2-3
TGTGCCAGTAGTAAAATGACCGGGACACAAGATACGCAGTATTTT
CASSKMTGTQDTQYF
>few|NA|TRBV9|TRBJ2-5
TGTGCCAGCAGCCCAGAGAATCAAGAGACCCAGTACTTC
CASSPENQETQYF
>few|TRBD1|TRBV4-1|TRBJ2-5
TGCGCCAGCAGCCAAACGACAGGGATCGAGACCCAGTACTTC
CASSQTTGIETQYF
>NA|NA|TRBV20-1|TRBJ2-1
TGCAGTGCTAGCGGGGCAAGCCAAAACGTCGATGAGCAGTTCTTC
CSASGASQNVDEQFF
>NA|NA|TRBV18|TRBJ2-3
TGTGCCAGCTCACCACCGGGTACCACAGATACGCAGTATTTT
CASSPPGTTDTQYF
>many|TRBD2|TRBV7-2|TRBJ2-3
TGTGCCAGCAGCCCTAGCGGAACTAGCACAGATACGCAGTATTTT
CASSPSGTSTDTQYF
>few|NA|TRBV30|TRBJ2-3
TGTGCCTGGAGAGTCGGGGTTGCCACAGATACGCAGTATTTT
CAWRVGVATDTQYF
>NA|NA|TRBV12-3/TRBV12-4|TRBJ1-6
TGTGCCAGCAGTCCCCGGTCGCTTAATTCACCCCTCCACTTT
CASSPRSLNSPLHF
>few|NA|TRBV13|TRBJ2-1
TGTGCCAGCAGCTTGAGACCGCCAGAGCAGTTCTTC
CASSLRPPEQFF
>NA|TRBD1|TRBV2|TRBJ2-7
TGTGCCAGCACCGGGACAGGAGCGTCCTACGAGCAGTACTTC
CASTGTGASYEQYF
>NA|NA|TRBV11-1|TRBJ1-2
TGTGCCAGCAGCTTAGTCGGACAGCATGGCTACACCTTC
CASSLVGQHGYTF
>NA|TRBD2|TRBV7-3|TRBJ2-1
TGTGCCAGCAGCTTAGGACTAGCGGGGGGGCACGATGATGAGCAGTTCTTC
CASSLGLAGGHDDEQFF
>NA|TRBD2|TRBV30|TRBJ2-5
TGTGCCTGGAGTGCTCGGGGAGGGCCGAAGACCCAGTACTTC
CAWSARGGPKTQYF
>few|NA|TRBV28|TRBJ2-1
TGTGCCAGCAGTCGGACTCCCAGCTCCTACAATGAGCAGTTCTTC
CASSRTPSSYNEQFF
>NA|NA|TRBV3-1|TRBJ1-2
TGTGCCAGCAGCCAAGGGCAGGGTGGCTACACCTTC
CASSQGQGGYTF
>few|TRBD1|TRBV18|TRBJ1-6
TGTGCCAGCTCACCCCTACCAGGGGGAGATGCCCTCCACTTT
CASSPLPGGDALHF
>NA|NA|TRBV12-3/TRBV12-4|TRBJ1-2
TGTGCCAGCAGAATAGGGGGTTCAGGGGATTATGGCTACACCTTC
CASRIGGSGDYGYTF
>NA|TRBD1|TRBV28|TRBJ2-1
TGTGCCAGCATAAGACCGGGACAGAGTTCTCTTGAGCAGTTCTTC
CASIRPGQSSLEQFF
>NA|TRBD1|TRBV18|TRBJ2-7
TGTGCCAGCTCACCAGGAAGGGACAGCTCCTACGAGCAGTACTTC
CASSPGRDSSYEQYF
>NA|TRBD1|TRBV29-1|TRBJ1-1
TGCAGCGTCCTGGGACAGGGTGGGGCTTTCTTT
CSVLGQGGAFF